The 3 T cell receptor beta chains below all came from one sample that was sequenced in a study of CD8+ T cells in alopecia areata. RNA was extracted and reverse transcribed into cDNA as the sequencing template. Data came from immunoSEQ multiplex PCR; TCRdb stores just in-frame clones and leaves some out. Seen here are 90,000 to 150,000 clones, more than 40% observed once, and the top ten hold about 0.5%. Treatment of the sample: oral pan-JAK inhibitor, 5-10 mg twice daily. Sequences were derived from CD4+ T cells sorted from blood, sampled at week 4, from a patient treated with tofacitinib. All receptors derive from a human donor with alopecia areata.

CDR3 residues: CSVRGDRDYGYTF. CDR3 DNA sequence: TGCAGCGTCCGGGGGGACAGGGACTATGGCTACACCTTC. J is TRBJ1-2 and V is TRBV29-1; 9 bases match TRBD1. Trimming removed 6 bases from V and 3 bases from J; junction bases left unmatched: 5. This CDR3 region has 13 residues. Germline loops: CDR1 SQVTM, CDR2 ANQGSEA.

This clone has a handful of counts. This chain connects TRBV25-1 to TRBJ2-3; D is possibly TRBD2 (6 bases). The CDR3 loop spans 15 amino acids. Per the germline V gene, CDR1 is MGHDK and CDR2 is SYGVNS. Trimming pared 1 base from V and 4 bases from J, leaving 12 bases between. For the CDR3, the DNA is TGTGCCAGCAGTGAATGGAGGGCAGGCTCAGATACGCAGTATTTT. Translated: CASSEWRAGSDTQYF. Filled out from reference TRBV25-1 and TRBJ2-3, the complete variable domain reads EADIYQTPRYLVIGTGKKITLECSQTMGHDKMYWYQQDPGMELHLIHYSYGVNSTEKGDLSSESTVSRIRTEHFPLTLESARPSHTSQYLCASSEWRAGSDTQYFGPGTRLTVL.

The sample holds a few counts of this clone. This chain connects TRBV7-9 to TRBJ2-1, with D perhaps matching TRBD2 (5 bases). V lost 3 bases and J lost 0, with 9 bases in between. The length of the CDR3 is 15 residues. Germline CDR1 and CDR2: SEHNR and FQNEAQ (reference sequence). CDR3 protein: CASSFPGLSYNEQFF. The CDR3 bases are TGTGCCAGCAGCTTCCCTGGACTCTCCTACAATGAGCAGTTCTTC.